Included here is one T cell receptor (beta chain) sequence, with context. What it binds is not known. This sample is part of a study of T cell responses to AZD1222 COVID-19 vaccine. Study-wide results and caveats: Donors were chiefly white British, with a greater number of females, and clonal diversity was perhaps underestimated. Only five to seven AZD1222 recipients tested seropositive at baseline.

The protocol was immunoSEQ multiplex PCR, while the TCRdb copy is restricted to in-frame clones and leaves out a portion. Here the sample spans roughly 150,000 clones, more than 85% being singletons. Between the trimmed V and J ends, which lost 0 bases and 7 bases, there was a span of 10 bases. The CDR3 has 14 residues. In germline, CDR1 is LGHNA, CDR2 YSLEER. Here the sequenced sample was peripheral blood, taken on day 0 of AZD1222 vaccination. The TCR was taken from an adult in good health. The chain is built from TRBV4-3 and TRBJ2-1, with D possibly being TRBD1 or TRBD2 (6 bases each). CDR3 residues: CASSQERGRNEQFF. In nucleotides, the CDR3 is TGCGCCAGCAGCCAAGAACGGGGGCGAAATGAGCAGTTCTTC.